The rows below give T cell receptor beta chains drawn from one sample of a study of vaccination and CD4 T cells after COVID-19. No cognate antigen is known for these TCRs. TCRdb passed the PCR reads through MiXCR, listing each CDR3 protein once. The sample lists 15,000 to 20,000 distinct CDR3 sequences; almost 40% were seen once. The sample was CD4+ T cells from blood, cultured in vitro. The source is a human donor who had recovered from COVID-19. The CDR3 runs from the conserved cysteine through the conserved F or W. Each record gives: CDR3 protein, CDR3 DNA, V gene, J gene, D gene, clone size. The D gene is left open where the match is weak. Part of the rows lack a size; the others show once, few, many or a class for expanded clones.

CDR3aa: CASRTGLGEKLFF
CDR3nt: TGTGCCAGCCGAACAGGTCTCGGTGAAAAACTGTTTTTT
v_gene: TRBV6-1
j_gene: TRBJ1-4
d_gene: NA
abundance: NA

CDR3aa: CAISDPGLEVYTQYF
CDR3nt: TGTGCCATCAGTGATCCGGGACTAGAAGTTTATACGCAGTATTTT
v_gene: TRBV10-3
j_gene: TRBJ2-3
d_gene: TRBD2
abundance: few

CDR3aa: CAISDGRGKNEKLFF
CDR3nt: TGTGCCATCAGTGATGGGAGGGGGAAGAATGAAAAACTGTTTTTT
v_gene: TRBV10-3
j_gene: TRBJ1-4
d_gene: NA
abundance: NA

CDR3aa: CSGRGGREETQYF
CDR3nt: TGCAGCGGCCGGGGAGGGCGGGAAGAGACCCAGTACTTC
v_gene: TRBV29-1
j_gene: TRBJ2-5
d_gene: TRBD2
abundance: NA

CDR3aa: CASSLRLEGYGYTF
CDR3nt: TGTGCCAGCAGCTTAAGACTGGAAGGCTATGGCTACACCTTC
v_gene: TRBV7-2
j_gene: TRBJ1-2
d_gene: NA
abundance: NA

CDR3aa: CASSHGDRVNTEAFF
CDR3nt: TGTGCCAGCAGCCACGGGGACAGGGTGAACACTGAAGCTTTCTTT
v_gene: TRBV28
j_gene: TRBJ1-1
d_gene: TRBD1
abundance: NA

CDR3aa: CANSYSTGRPQHF
CDR3nt: TGTGCCAACAGTTACTCGACCGGGCGGCCCCAGCATTTT
v_gene: TRBV6-2/TRBV6-3
j_gene: TRBJ1-5
d_gene: NA
abundance: NA

CDR3aa: CASSDQETQYF
CDR3nt: TGTGCCAGCAGCGATCAAGAGACCCAGTACTTC
v_gene: TRBV7-8
j_gene: TRBJ2-5
d_gene: NA
abundance: NA

CDR3aa: CASRAGTSGLYEQYF
CDR3nt: TGTGCCAGCAGAGCCGGGACTAGCGGGTTGTACGAGCAGTACTTC
v_gene: TRBV27
j_gene: TRBJ2-7
d_gene: TRBD2
abundance: NA

CDR3aa: CANSRDSLYGYTF
CDR3nt: TGTGCCAACAGCCGGGACAGCCTCTATGGCTACACCTTC
v_gene: TRBV6-1
j_gene: TRBJ1-2
d_gene: TRBD1
abundance: once

CDR3aa: CAISGSSGSSYNEQFF
CDR3nt: TGTGCCATCAGTGGGTCTAGCGGGAGCTCCTACAATGAGCAGTTCTTC
v_gene: TRBV10-3
j_gene: TRBJ2-1
d_gene: TRBD2
abundance: NA

CDR3aa: CASSWGADTQYF
CDR3nt: TGTGCCAGCAGTTGGGGGGCAGATACGCAGTATTTT
v_gene: TRBV27
j_gene: TRBJ2-3
d_gene: NA
abundance: NA

CDR3aa: CASRSREKLFF
CDR3nt: TGTGCCAGCAGGTCGCGTGAAAAACTGTTTTTT
v_gene: TRBV28
j_gene: TRBJ1-4
d_gene: NA
abundance: NA

CDR3aa: CASSLGGLAGLAKNIQYF
CDR3nt: TGTGCCAGCAGCTTAGGGGGACTAGCGGGCCTAGCCAAAAACATTCAGTACTTC
v_gene: TRBV7-8
j_gene: TRBJ2-4
d_gene: TRBD2
abundance: few

CDR3aa: CASSPLDRGETQYF
CDR3nt: TGTGCCAGCTCACCACTAGACAGGGGCGAGACCCAGTACTTC
v_gene: TRBV18
j_gene: TRBJ2-5
d_gene: TRBD1
abundance: NA

CDR3aa: CSASTDRIEAFF
CDR3nt: TGCAGTGCTAGCACTGACAGGATCGAAGCTTTCTTT
v_gene: TRBV20-1
j_gene: TRBJ1-1
d_gene: NA
abundance: few

CDR3aa: CASKSGGDGSGYTF
CDR3nt: TGTGCCAGTAAGTCGGGAGGAGATGGGTCTGGCTACACCTTC
v_gene: TRBV19
j_gene: TRBJ1-2
d_gene: NA
abundance: NA

CDR3aa: CASAGGTRRPSYNEQFF
CDR3nt: TGTGCCAGCGCAGGCGGCACCCGGCGGCCCTCCTACAATGAGCAGTTCTTC
v_gene: TRBV5-4
j_gene: TRBJ2-1
d_gene: NA
abundance: NA

CDR3aa: CASSVGLAGGSEQFF
CDR3nt: TGTGCCAGCAGTGTGGGACTAGCGGGAGGAAGTGAGCAGTTCTTC
v_gene: TRBV6-4
j_gene: TRBJ2-1
d_gene: TRBD2
abundance: NA

CDR3aa: CASSPPPFTEAFF
CDR3nt: TGTGCCAGCAGCCCTCCCCCGTTTACTGAAGCTTTCTTT
v_gene: TRBV7-3
j_gene: TRBJ1-1
d_gene: NA
abundance: few

CDR3aa: CASSGSILGEQYF
CDR3nt: TGTGCCAGCAGTGGTTCGATCCTCGGCGAGCAGTACTTC
v_gene: TRBV2
j_gene: TRBJ2-7
d_gene: NA
abundance: NA

CDR3aa: CASSASLDKVKRGTEAFF
CDR3nt: TGTGCCAGCAGTGCCTCCCTCGACAAGGTCAAGAGGGGCACTGAAGCTTTCTTT
v_gene: TRBV2
j_gene: TRBJ1-1
d_gene: NA
abundance: few

CDR3aa: CASRLRGGSGANVLTF
CDR3nt: TGTGCCAGCAGACTCCGCGGGGGCTCTGGGGCCAACGTCCTGACTTTC
v_gene: TRBV6-1
j_gene: TRBJ2-6
d_gene: TRBD2
abundance: few

CDR3aa: CSARDLRGQHSGANVLTF
CDR3nt: TGCAGTGCTAGAGATCTTAGGGGCCAACACTCTGGGGCCAACGTCCTGACTTTC
v_gene: TRBV20-1
j_gene: TRBJ2-6
d_gene: NA
abundance: NA

CDR3aa: CATSRDREGPDEQYF
CDR3nt: TGTGCCACCAGCAGAGATCGGGAGGGGCCGGACGAGCAGTACTTC
v_gene: TRBV15
j_gene: TRBJ2-7
d_gene: TRBD2
abundance: NA

CDR3aa: CASSWGRVERYF
CDR3nt: TGTGCCAGCAGCTGGGGGCGGGTAGAGAGATACTTC
v_gene: TRBV7-9
j_gene: TRBJ2-7
d_gene: NA
abundance: NA

CDR3aa: CASGRDGDEKLFF
CDR3nt: TGTGCCAGCGGTCGGGACGGGGATGAAAAACTGTTTTTT
v_gene: TRBV2
j_gene: TRBJ1-4
d_gene: NA
abundance: NA